The clone carrying this T cell receptor (beta chain) was picked up one time. Its matching antigen is unknown. An end of the junction differs from the germline gene, which may be a read error. Germline CDR1 and CDR2: DFQATT and SNEGSKA (reference sequence). The CDR3 is 15 amino acids. These data belong to a study of tumor-infiltrating lymphocytes in primary liver carcinoma. Findings of the study overall: Tumor-adjacent and tumor-blood pairs displayed less overlap than did pairs of tumor regions. Unsorted bulk sampling ruled out any CD4+ versus CD8+ repertoire comparison.

The template, about 540 ng total RNA, yielded TCR beta cDNA made with a constant-region primer. Each TCR beta library was derived from three nested multiplex PCR rounds that employed slightly modified ARM-PCR. The study ran its first two PCR rounds for around 9 cycles each, using TRBV1-TRBV30 forward primers and a C-beta reverse primer. TCRdb re-called the multiplex PCR reads with MiXCR, one entry per CDR3 protein. The top ten hold about a sixth of the sample, which has 300,000 to 350,000 distinct CDR3 sequences, 50% to 60% seen once. Unsorted whole blood yielded the blood RNA, and germline DNA was also extracted. Before the surgical procedure, approximately 4 milliliters of peripheral blood were collected.

The sequence was obtained from a woman aged 25-40 years with primary liver carcinoma and hepatitis B virus infection. V gene TRBV20-1 combines with J gene TRBJ2-3; weak D call: TRBD2 (5 bases). The sample consisted of peripheral blood. In DNA form, the CDR3 reads TGCAGTGCTAGAGATAGGGCACCTAGCACAAATACGCAGTATTTT. This sequence encodes CSARDRAPSTNTQYF.